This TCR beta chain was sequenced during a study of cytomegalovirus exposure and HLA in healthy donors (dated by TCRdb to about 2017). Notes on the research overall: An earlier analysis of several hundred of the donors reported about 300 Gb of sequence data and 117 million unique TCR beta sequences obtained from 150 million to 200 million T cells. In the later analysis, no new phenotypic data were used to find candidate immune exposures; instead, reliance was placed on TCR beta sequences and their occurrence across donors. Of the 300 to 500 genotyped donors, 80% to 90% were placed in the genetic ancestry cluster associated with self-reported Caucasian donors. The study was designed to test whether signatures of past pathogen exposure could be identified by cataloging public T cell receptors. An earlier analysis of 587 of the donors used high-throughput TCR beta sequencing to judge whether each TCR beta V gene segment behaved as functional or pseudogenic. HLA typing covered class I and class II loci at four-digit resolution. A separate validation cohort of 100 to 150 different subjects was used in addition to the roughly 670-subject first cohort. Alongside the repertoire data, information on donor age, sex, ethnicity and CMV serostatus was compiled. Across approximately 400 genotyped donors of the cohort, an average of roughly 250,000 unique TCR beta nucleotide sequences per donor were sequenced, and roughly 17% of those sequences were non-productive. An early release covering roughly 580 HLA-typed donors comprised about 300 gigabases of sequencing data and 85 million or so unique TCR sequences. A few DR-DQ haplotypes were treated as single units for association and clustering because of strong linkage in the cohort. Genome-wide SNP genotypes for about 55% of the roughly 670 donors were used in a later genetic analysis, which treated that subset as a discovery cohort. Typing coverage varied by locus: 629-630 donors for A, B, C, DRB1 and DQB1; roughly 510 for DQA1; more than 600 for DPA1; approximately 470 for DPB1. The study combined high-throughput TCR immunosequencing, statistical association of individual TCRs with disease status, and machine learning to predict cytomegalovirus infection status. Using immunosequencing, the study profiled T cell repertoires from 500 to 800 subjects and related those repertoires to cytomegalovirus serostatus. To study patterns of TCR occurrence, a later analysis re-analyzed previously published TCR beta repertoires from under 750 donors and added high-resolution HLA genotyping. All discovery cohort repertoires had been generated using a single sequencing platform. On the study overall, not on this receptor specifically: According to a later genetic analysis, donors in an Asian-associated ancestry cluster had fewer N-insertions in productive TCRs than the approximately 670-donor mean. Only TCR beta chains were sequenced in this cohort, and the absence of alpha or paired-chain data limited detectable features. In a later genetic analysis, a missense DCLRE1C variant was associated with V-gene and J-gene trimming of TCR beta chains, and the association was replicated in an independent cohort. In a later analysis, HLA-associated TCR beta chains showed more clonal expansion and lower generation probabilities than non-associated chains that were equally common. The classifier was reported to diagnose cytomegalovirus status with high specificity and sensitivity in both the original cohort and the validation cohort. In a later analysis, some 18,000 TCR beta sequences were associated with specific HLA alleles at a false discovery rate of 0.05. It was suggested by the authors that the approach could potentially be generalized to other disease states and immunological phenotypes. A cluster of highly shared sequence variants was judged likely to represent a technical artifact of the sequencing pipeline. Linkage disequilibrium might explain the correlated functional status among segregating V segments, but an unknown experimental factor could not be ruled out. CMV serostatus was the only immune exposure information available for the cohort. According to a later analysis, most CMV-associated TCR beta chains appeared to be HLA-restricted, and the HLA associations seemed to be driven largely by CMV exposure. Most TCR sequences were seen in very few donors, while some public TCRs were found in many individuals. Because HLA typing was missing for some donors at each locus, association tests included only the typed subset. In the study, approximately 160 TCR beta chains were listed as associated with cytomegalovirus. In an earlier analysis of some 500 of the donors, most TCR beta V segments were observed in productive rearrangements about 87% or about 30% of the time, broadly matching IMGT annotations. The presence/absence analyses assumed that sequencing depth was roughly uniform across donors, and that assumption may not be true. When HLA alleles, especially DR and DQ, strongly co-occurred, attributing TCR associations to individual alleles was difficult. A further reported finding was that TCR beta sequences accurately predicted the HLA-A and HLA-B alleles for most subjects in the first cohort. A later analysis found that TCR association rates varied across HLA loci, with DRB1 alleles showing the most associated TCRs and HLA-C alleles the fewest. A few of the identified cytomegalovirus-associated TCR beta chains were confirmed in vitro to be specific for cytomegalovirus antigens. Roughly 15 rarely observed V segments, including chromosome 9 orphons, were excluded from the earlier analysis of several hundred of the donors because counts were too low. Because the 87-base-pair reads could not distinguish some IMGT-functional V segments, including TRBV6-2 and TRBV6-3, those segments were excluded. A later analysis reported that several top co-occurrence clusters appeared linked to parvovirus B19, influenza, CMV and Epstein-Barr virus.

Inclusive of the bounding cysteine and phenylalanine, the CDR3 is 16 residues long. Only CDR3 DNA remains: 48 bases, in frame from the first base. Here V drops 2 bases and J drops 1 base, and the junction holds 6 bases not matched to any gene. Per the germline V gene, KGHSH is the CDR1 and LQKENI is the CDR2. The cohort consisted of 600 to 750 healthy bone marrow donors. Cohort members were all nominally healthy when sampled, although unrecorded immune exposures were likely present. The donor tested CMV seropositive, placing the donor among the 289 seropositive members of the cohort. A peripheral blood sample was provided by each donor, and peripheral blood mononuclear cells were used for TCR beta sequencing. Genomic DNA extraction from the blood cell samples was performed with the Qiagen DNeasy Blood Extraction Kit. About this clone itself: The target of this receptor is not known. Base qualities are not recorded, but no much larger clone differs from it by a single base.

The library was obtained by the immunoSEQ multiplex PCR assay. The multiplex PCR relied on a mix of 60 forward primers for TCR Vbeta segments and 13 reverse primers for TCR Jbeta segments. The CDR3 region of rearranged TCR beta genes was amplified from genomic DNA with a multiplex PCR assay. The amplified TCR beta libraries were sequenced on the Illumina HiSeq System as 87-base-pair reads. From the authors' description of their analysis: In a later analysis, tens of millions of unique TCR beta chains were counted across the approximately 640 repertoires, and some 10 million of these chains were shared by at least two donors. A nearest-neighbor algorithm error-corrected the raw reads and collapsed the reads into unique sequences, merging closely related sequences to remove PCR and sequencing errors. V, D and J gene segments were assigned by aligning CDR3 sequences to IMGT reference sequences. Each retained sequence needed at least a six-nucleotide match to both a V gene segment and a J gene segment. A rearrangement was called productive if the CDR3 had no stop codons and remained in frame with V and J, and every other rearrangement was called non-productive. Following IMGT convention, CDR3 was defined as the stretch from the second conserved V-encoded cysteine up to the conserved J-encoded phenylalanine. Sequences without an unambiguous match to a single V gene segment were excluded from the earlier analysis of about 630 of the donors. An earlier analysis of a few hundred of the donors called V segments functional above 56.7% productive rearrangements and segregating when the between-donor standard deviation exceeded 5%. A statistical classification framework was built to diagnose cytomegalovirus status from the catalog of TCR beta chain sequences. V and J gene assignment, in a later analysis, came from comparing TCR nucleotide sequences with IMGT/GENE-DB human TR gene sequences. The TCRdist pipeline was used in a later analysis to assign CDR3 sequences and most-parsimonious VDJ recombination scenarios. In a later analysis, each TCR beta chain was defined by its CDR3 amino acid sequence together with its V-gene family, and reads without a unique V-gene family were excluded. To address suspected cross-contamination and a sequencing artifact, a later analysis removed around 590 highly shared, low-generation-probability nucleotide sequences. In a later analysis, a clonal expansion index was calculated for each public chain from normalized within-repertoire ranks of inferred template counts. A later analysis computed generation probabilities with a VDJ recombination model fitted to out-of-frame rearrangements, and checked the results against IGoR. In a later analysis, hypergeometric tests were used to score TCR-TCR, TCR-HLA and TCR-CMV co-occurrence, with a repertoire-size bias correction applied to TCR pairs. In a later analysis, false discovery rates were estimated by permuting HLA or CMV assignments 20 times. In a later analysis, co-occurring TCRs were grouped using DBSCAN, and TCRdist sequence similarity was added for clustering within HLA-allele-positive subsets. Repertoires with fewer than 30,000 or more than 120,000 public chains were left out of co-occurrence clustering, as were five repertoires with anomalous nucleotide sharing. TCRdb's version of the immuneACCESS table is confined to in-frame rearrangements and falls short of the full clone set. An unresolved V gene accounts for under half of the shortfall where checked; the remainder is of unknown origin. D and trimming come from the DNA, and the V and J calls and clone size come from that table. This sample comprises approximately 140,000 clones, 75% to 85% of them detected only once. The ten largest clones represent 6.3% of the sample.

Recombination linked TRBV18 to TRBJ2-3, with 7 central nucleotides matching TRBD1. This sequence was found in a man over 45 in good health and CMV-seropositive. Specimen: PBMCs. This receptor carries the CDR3 CASSPKTGPRTDTQYF. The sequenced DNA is TGTGCCAGCTCACCAAAGACAGGGCCCCGCACAGATACGCAGTATTTT.